This TCR beta chain comes out of a study of cytomegalovirus exposure and HLA in healthy donors. Study outcomes and limitations: CMV antigen specificity of three CMV-associated chains was confirmed in vitro. HLA alleles showed associations with 15,000 to 20,000 TCR beta sequences in a later analysis, at a 0.05 false discovery rate. A list of 150 or so TCR beta chains associated with cytomegalovirus was given.

With regard to this clone: What it binds is unknown.

Use of 60 Vbeta and 13 Jbeta primers characterized the PCR. Assay used: immunoSEQ multiplex PCR; TCRdb lists only in-frame clones, some missing. The table lists about 140,000 clones, 65% to 85% of them singletons. The V gene's germline CDR1 is SEHNR and CDR2 FQNEAQ (reference sequence). This CDR3 spans 14 amino acids. V lost 6 bases and J 2 bases, leaving 10 bases between the germline ends. What was sequenced was PBMCs. The TCR originated in a young man in good health and CMV-seronegative. The chain employs TRBV7-9 and TRBJ2-2, with D hard to call. The CDR3 sequence is CASRTQVNTGELFF. The DNA for the CDR3 is TGTGCCAGCAGAACTCAGGTTAACACCGGGGAGCTGTTTTTT.